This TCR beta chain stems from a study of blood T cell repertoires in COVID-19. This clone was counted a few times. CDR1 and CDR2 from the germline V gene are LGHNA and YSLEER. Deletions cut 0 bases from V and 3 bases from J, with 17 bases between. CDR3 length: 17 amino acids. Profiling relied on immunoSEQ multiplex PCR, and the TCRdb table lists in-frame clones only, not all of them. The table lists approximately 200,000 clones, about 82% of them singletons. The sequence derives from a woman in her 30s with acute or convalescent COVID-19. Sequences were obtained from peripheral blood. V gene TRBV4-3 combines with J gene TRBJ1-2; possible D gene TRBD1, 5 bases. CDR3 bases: TGCGCCAGCAGCCAAGATCTGGACATCGGGGGGGACTATGGCTACACCTTC. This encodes CASSQDLDIGGDYGYTF.